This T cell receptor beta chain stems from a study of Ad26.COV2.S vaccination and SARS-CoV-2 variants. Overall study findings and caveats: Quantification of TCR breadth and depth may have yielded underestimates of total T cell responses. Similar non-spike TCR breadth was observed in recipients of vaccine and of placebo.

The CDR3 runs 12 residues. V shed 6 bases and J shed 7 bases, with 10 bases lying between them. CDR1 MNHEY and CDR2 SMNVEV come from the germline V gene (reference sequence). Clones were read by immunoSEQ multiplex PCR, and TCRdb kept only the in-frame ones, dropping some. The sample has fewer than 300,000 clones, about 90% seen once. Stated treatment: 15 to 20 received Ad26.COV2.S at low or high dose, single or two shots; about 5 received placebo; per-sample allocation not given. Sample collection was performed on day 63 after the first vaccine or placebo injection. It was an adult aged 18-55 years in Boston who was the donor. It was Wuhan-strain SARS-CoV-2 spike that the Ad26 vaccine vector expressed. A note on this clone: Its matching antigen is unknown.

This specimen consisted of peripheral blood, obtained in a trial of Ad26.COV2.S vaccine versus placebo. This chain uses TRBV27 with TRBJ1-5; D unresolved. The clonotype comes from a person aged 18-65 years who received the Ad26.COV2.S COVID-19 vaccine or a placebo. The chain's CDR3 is CASSKSGQPQHF. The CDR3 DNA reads TGTGCCAGCAGCAAGAGTGGACAGCCCCAGCATTTT.